Below, 16 T cell receptor beta chains from the same sample are listed, as sequenced in a study of beta chain features in type 1 diabetes. Findings and caveats of the study: Shorter TCRB CDR3s, moderately but significantly so, marked every one of the four CD4+ subsets in Type 1 diabetes patients.

The sequenced template was cDNA made from the entire isolated RNA. Some clones are missing from TCRdb's copy, which holds only in-frame ones; the method was immunoSEQ multiplex PCR. The repertoire consists of 350,000 to 450,000 clones, with about 12% occurring once and the leading ten covering roughly 0.0097%. No antigen has been identified for these receptors. What was sequenced was naive CD4+ T cells from blood. Source of these receptors: a woman aged 18-29 years with type 1 diabetes.

This clone has more than one count but fewer than ten. The V gene is TRBV11-1, the J gene TRBJ2-2; possible D gene TRBD1, 5 bases. V was clipped by 3 bases and J by 6 bases, with 17 bases between them. The CDR3 extends over 16 amino acids. Germline V gene data show CDR1 as SGHAT and CDR2 as FQDESV (reference sequence). In DNA, the CDR3 is TGTGCCAGCAGCTTCTCGGTAAAGGGGCTCCCCGGGGAGCTGTTTTTT. Its translation: CASSFSVKGLPGELFF.

The chain is built from TRBV12-5 and TRBJ2-1, with a tentative D call TRBD2 (5 bases). The CDR3 has 16 residues. Germline CDR1 reads LGHNT; CDR2 reads FRNRAP. Trimming stripped 6 bases from V and 0 bases from J, with 15 bases between. This CDR3 is CASGPPSGSSYNEQFF. In nucleotides, the CDR3 is TGTGCTAGTGGCCCCCCCAGCGGCAGCTCCTACAATGAGCAGTTCTTC. The complete variable domain, with remaining parts taken from reference TRBV12-5 and TRBJ2-1, reads DARVTQTPRHKVTEMGQEVTMRCQPILGHNTVFWYRQTMMQGLELLAYFRNRAPLDDSGMPKDRFSAEMPDATLATLKIQPSEPRDSAVYFCASGPPSGSSYNEQFFGPGTRLTVL.

This clone was counted only a few times. The gene calls are TRBV9 and TRBJ2-7; weak D call: TRBD1 (5 bases). The V gene lost 4 bases and the J gene lost 1 base, with 9 bases spanning the gap. The length of the CDR3 is 13 residues. Germline V gene sequence: CDR1 SGDLS, CDR2 YYNGEE. CDR3 loop: CASSPPGSYEQYF. CDR3 in DNA: TGTGCCAGCAGCCCCCCAGGGTCCTACGAGCAGTACTTC.

The V gene is TRBV4-3, the J gene TRBJ1-4; possible D gene TRBD1, 6 bases. V lost 6 bases and J 8 bases, leaving 16 bases between the germline ends. Per germline, CDR1 LGHNA and CDR2 YSLEER. CDR3 length: 14 residues. CDR3 residues: CASRRGGKGEKLFF. In nucleotides, the CDR3 is TGCGCCAGCAGAAGGGGGGGGAAAGGAGAAAAACTGTTTTTT.

V usage is TRBV2 and J usage is TRBJ2-3; D is unresolved. CDR3 length: 14 amino acids. The ends were cut back, 8 bases at V and 6 bases at J, with 18 bases in the middle. The germline V gene encodes CDR1 SNHLY and CDR2 FYNNEI. Here the CDR3 DNA reads TGTGCCAGCCAGCGATTGGATTATGGGGATACGCAGTATTTT. It yields the protein CASQRLDYGDTQYF.

There are a few counts of this clone. The rearrangement links TRBV6-5 to TRBJ1-1, with D perhaps TRBD1 (5 bases). This CDR3 spans 13 amino acids. V was trimmed by 8 bases and J by 4 bases, leaving 14 bases between them. Germline V gives CDR1 MNHEY, CDR2 SVGAGI. CDR3: CASCLGEGTEAFF. CDR3 in DNA: TGTGCCAGCTGCTTAGGGGAGGGCACTGAAGCTTTCTTT.

The chain recombines TRBV6-5 with TRBJ2-7, with D possibly TRBD1 on 6 matching bases. V shed 2 bases and J shed 2 bases, with 13 bases lying between them. Germline assignment: CDR1 MNHEY and CDR2 SVGAGI. CDR3 length: 15 residues. The CDR3, as DNA: TGTGCCAGCAGTTACACAGGGACGCAAGCCTACGAGCAGTACTTC. This encodes CASSYTGTQAYEQYF.

This clone turned up a few times. This sequence joins TRBV4-2 and TRBJ2-7; 9 bases map to TRBD2. Unmatched junction bases numbered 5, after V lost 1 base and J lost 4 bases. The CDR3 has 15 amino acids. Germline CDR1 and CDR2: LGHNA and YNFKEQ. The CDR3 sequence: CASSQGASGIYEQYF. The CDR3 DNA reads TGTGCCAGCAGCCAAGGGGCTAGCGGGATATACGAGCAGTACTTC.

This clone came up a few times. The CDR3 coding sequence is TGTGCCAGCAGCCCAGACAGGGGATTCTACGAGCAGTACTTC. This sequence encodes CASSPDRGFYEQYF. The genes are TRBV27 and TRBJ2-7, with 8 bases lining up with TRBD1. Germline CDR1 MNHEY, CDR2 SMNVEV (reference sequence). V gave up 6 bases and J gave up 3 bases; unmatched junction bases: 7. This CDR3 is built from 14 residues.

This clone was detected once. The chain combines TRBV7-9 with TRBJ1-1, with D uncertain. The CDR3 runs to 15 residues. Germline lookup yields CDR1 SEHNR and CDR2 FQNEAQ (reference sequence). The ends were cut back, 5 bases at V and 1 base at J, with 14 bases in the middle. The DNA of the CDR3 is TGTGCCAGCAGCCCCGCGAGGGCAACGAACACTGAAGCTTTCTTT. Residues: CASSPARATNTEAFF. The complete variable domain, with remaining parts taken from reference TRBV7-9 and TRBJ1-1, reads DTGVSQNPRHKITKRGQNVTFRCDPISEHNRLYWYRQTLGQGPEFLTYFQNEAQLEKSRLLSDRFSAERPKGSFSTLEIQRTEQGDSAMYLCASSPARATNTEAFFGQGTRLTVV.

The chain has TRBV5-1 and TRBJ1-2; the D gene is possibly TRBD1 (6 bases). Germline V gene sequence: CDR1 SGHRS, CDR2 YFSETQ. V was pared by 4 bases and J by 6 bases, with 16 bases between. The CDR3 covers 14 residues. The CDR3 here is CASSQLLQGNGYTF. Here the CDR3 DNA reads TGCGCCAGCAGCCAGCTTTTACAGGGTAATGGCTACACCTTC.

This rearrangement joins TRBV9 to TRBJ2-7; perhaps TRBD1 as D (6 bases). Germline assignment: CDR1 SGDLS and CDR2 YYNGEE. V lost 4 bases to trimming and J lost 5 bases, with 16 bases between them. This CDR3 has 14 residues. The CDR3 here is CASSPRNRADEQYF. Written as DNA, the CDR3 is TGTGCCAGCAGCCCCCGGAACAGGGCCGACGAGCAGTACTTC.

The chain employs TRBV6-5 and TRBJ2-5; D gene uncertain. The V gene lost 7 bases and the J gene lost 2 bases, with 11 bases spanning the gap. Germline loops: CDR1 MNHEY, CDR2 SVGAGI. CDR3 length: 13 residues. The CDR3 here is CASNEINQETQYF. The CDR3 bases are TGTGCCAGCAATGAGATTAATCAAGAGACCCAGTACTTC.

CDR3 sequence: CAISGASGTYEQYF. The CDR3 bases are TGTGCCATCAGTGGGGCTAGCGGGACGTACGAGCAGTACTTC. The gene calls are TRBV10-3 and TRBJ2-7; TRBD2 matches at 9 bases. This CDR3 contains 14 residues. Germline lookup yields CDR1 ENHRY and CDR2 SYGVKD. V lost 4 bases and J lost 4; bases outside the gene matches: 5.

This clone appeared a few times. The chain uses TRBV29-1 and TRBJ2-7, with TRBD1 identical over 9 bases. Losses at the gene ends were 7 bases for V and 4 bases for J; bases not matched to a gene: 5. Looked up from germline, CDR1 is SQVTM and CDR2 is ANQGSEA. The CDR3 totals 12 residues. CDR3 region: CSGGTGLYEQYF. CDR3 sequence (DNA): TGCAGCGGCGGGACAGGGTTATACGAGCAGTACTTC.

This clone was found a few times. The sample contains more than one DNA sequence encoding this CDR3. The rearrangement joins TRBV30 to TRBJ2-7; TRBD2 matches at 7 bases. Germline assignment: CDR1 GTSNPN and CDR2 SVGIG (reference sequence). The J segment lost 0 bases and the V segment lost 4 bases, leaving 0 bases of the junction unmatched. This CDR3 comprises 12 residues. DNA for the CDR3: TGTGCCTGGACTAGCGGCTCCTACGAGCAGTACTTC. Protein: CAWTSGSYEQYF.